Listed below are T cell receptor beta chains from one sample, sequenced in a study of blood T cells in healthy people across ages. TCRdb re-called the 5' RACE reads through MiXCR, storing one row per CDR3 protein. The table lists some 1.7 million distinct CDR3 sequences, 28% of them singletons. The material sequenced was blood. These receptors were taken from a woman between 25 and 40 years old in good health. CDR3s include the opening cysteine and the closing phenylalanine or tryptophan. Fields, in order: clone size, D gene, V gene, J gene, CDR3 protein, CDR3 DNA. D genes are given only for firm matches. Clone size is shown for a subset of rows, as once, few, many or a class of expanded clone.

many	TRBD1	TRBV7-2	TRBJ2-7	CASSKQGGYEQYF	TGTGCCAGCAGCAAACAGGGGGGCTACGAGCAGTACTTC
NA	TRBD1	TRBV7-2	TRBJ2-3	CASSLKTGRYEDTQYF	TGTGCCAGCAGCTTGAAGACAGGGCGTTATGAGGATACGCAGTATTTT
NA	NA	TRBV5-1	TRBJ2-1	CASSLEVWDNEQFF	TGCGCCAGCAGCTTGGAGGTTTGGGACAATGAGCAGTTCTTC
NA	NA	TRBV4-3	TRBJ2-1	CASSQVVSGVYNEQFF	TGCGCCAGCAGCCAAGTTGTCTCGGGTGTCTACAATGAGCAGTTCTTC
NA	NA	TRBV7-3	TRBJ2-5	CASSPDSRGETQYF	TGTGCCAGCAGCCCGGACAGCCGAGGAGAGACCCAGTACTTC
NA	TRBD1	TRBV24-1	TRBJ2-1	CATSDNGQGAYNEQFF	TGTGCCACCAGTGACAATGGACAGGGGGCGTACAATGAGCAGTTCTTC
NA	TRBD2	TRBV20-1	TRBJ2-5	CSARDGFAGGPLQETQYF	TGCAGTGCTAGAGATGGGTTTGCGGGGGGTCCCTTACAAGAGACCCAGTACTTC
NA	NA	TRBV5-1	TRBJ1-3	CASSPQGTSGNTIYF	TGCGCCAGCAGTCCCCAGGGGACCTCTGGAAACACCATATATTTT
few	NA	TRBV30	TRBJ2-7	CAWSSGDTFPQQYF	TGTGCCTGGAGCTCTGGGGACACCTTCCCCCAGCAGTACTTC
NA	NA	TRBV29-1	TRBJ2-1	CSVAVSDQETQFF	TGCAGCGTTGCAGTATCAGACCAAGAGACCCAGTTCTTC
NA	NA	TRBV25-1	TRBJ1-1	CASSEIGLGEAFF	TGTGCCAGCAGTGAAATCGGGTTGGGGGAAGCTTTCTTT
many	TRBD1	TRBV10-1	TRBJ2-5	CASSRTGNQETQYF	TGCGCCAGCAGTCGGACAGGGAATCAGGAGACCCAGTACTTC
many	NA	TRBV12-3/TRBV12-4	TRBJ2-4	CASSFSKNIQYF	TGTGCCAGCAGTTTCTCCAAAAACATTCAGTACTTC
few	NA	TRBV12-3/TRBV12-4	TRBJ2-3	CASKRDSKDTQYF	TGTGCCAGCAAGCGGGACAGTAAAGATACGCAGTATTTT
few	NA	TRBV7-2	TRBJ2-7	CASSLEVARPYEQYF	TGTGCCAGCAGCTTAGAGGTGGCAAGACCCTACGAGCAGTACTTC
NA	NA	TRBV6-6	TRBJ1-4	CASSYRNEKLFF	TGTGCCAGCAGTTATAGGAATGAAAAACTGTTTTTT
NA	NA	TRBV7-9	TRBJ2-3	CASSVTGTLGTDTQYF	TGTGCCAGCAGCGTCACCGGGACTTTGGGCACAGATACGCAGTATTTT
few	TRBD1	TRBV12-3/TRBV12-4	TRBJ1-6	CASSGTGYNSPLHF	TGTGCCAGCAGCGGGACAGGTTATAATTCACCCCTCCACTTT
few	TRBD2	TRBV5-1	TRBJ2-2	CASSGRAVVTGELFF	TGCGCCAGCAGCGGGAGGGCCGTTGTCACCGGGGAGCTGTTTTTT
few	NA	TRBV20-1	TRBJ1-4	CSTRRADEKLFF	TGCAGTACCAGACGGGCAGACGAAAAACTGTTTTTT
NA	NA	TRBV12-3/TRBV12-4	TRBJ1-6	CASSSLGELNSPLHF	TGTGCCAGCAGTTCCCTAGGGGAGCTTAATTCACCCCTCCACTTT
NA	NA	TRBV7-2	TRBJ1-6	CASRGPTAASPLHF	TGTGCCAGCAGGGGTCCTACGGCAGCTTCACCCCTCCACTTT